This T cell receptor beta chain derives from a study of cytomegalovirus exposure and HLA in healthy donors. Overall study results and limits: Accurate predictions that matched the HLA-A and HLA-B alleles of most subjects were reportedly made from TCR beta sequences.

The CDR3 totals 12 residues. Looked up from germline, CDR1 is MNHEY and CDR2 is SVGAGI. The V end was cut by 5 bases, the J end by 9 bases, with 13 bases between. Concerning this clone itself: Its cognate antigen is unknown.

PCR was performed using 60 Vbeta and 13 Jbeta primers. The table came from immunoSEQ multiplex PCR; TCRdb's copy has only in-frame clones and leaves some out. The table lists approximately 190,000 clones, around 85% of them singletons. The V gene is TRBV6-5, the J gene TRBJ1-1; tentative D call: TRBD1 (5 bases). Sequencing was done on a sample of PBMCs. This receptor was taken from a man aged 45-65 years in good health and CMV-seronegative. CDR3 sequence (DNA): TGTGCCAGCAGTAGGAGTGGGGGGAAAGCTTTCTTT. Its protein is CASSRSGGKAFF.